Sequencing of this T cell receptor beta chain was carried out in a study of cytomegalovirus exposure and HLA in healthy donors. As regards this clone: Antigen specificity is unknown.

Healthy individuals who donated bone marrow served as the donors. J was trimmed by 10 bases and V by 7 bases; bases with no gene match: 12. The CDR3 sequence is 13 residues long. Germline loops: CDR1 GTSNPN, CDR2 SVGIG (reference sequence). Whole-study results and caveats: Overall, approximately 150 TCR beta chains were annotated as cytomegalovirus-associated.

PCR involved 60 Vbeta and 13 Jbeta primers. Libraries were prepared by immunoSEQ multiplex PCR; TCRdb keeps only in-frame clonotypes and omits some of them. Here the sample spans about 200,000 clones, more than 60% being singletons. This receptor was identified in a girl aged 2 to 10 in good health and CMV-seronegative. Source material: PBMCs. This rearrangement joins TRBV30 to TRBJ2-1, with 8 bases that match TRBD2. CDR3 loop: CASRIAGWGEQFF. CDR3 bases: TGTGCCTCCCGGATAGCGGGATGGGGCGAGCAGTTCTTC.